The 5 T cell receptor beta chains given below trace back to one sample, sequenced in a study of T-cell memory formation after mild COVID-19. MiXCR was run by TCRdb on the 5' RACE reads, yielding one entry per CDR3 protein. The sample lists a few hundred thousand distinct CDR3 sequences; about a sixth were seen once. The sequenced sample consisted of PBMCs or a T cell subset sorted from them (not recorded which). These receptors were obtained from a young man who had mild COVID-19 (a few samples of this study predate the infection). Cell type and time point are not known.

This chain joins TRBV4-2 and TRBJ1-4; 7 bases map to TRBD1. J gave up 5 bases and V 0 bases, and 6 bases lay outside the gene matches. This CDR3 region has 16 residues. The germline V gene encodes CDR1 LGHNA and CDR2 YNFKEQ. The CDR3 protein is CASSQDQGRGNEKLFF. CDR3 bases: TGTGCCAGCAGCCAAGATCAGGGCAGGGGGAATGAAAAACTGTTTTTT.

The gene calls are TRBV11-2 and TRBJ1-1, with D tentatively TRBD1 (6 bases). The germline gives CDR1 SGHAT, CDR2 FQNNGV. The CDR3 runs to 16 residues. Trimming cost V 3 bases and J 4 bases, with 18 bases left between them. The DNA for the CDR3 is TGTGCCAGCAGCTTGAACAGGGCGAGGGTGGGCACTGAAGCTTTCTTT. It yields the protein CASSLNRARVGTEAFF.

In this sample, this clonotype turned up a few times. The V call is TRBV3-1, the J call TRBJ1-2, with TRBD1 identical over 7 bases. The CDR3 contains 14 residues. V was pared by 2 bases and J by 7 bases, with 7 bases of the junction left unmatched. Germline V gene data show CDR1 as LGHDT and CDR2 as YNNKEL (reference sequence). Here the CDR3 DNA reads TGTGCCAGCAGCCAATACAGGGGAGTGGCTGGCTACACCTTC. This sequence encodes CASSQYRGVAGYTF. Supplemented by reference TRBV3-1 and TRBJ1-2, the full variable domain reads DTAVSQTPKYLVTQMGNDKSIKCEQNLGHDTMYWYKQDSKKFLKIMFSYNNKELIINETVPNRFSPKSPDKAHLNLHINSLELGDSAVYFCASSQYRGVAGYTFGSGTRLTVV.

This chain links TRBV6-5 with TRBJ1-2; D uncertain. The germline gives CDR1 MNHEY, CDR2 SVGAGI. The V and J ends lost 2 bases and 8 bases respectively, with 9 bases between them. The CDR3 extends over 12 amino acids. The DNA for the CDR3 is TGTGCCAGCAGTTACAGGCAGAGGGGCTACACCTTC. It codes for CASSYRQRGYTF.

This clonotype appeared a few times. The chain couples TRBV12-5 to TRBJ2-5; D unclear. CDR3 length: 12 residues. Looked up from germline, CDR1 is LGHNT and CDR2 is FRNRAP. V was clipped by 7 bases and J by 5 bases, with 11 bases between them. CDR3 sequence: CASATLEETQYF. Here the CDR3 DNA reads TGTGCTAGTGCCACCCTGGAGGAGACCCAGTACTTC.